This T cell receptor (beta chain) derives from a study of regulatory T cells in long-lasting Graves disease. The germline gives CDR1 MDHEN, CDR2 SYDVKM. The CDR3 has 13 residues. Assembly of TCR beta libraries relied on iRepertoire HTBI primers together with Arm-PCR of CDR3 regions. TCRdb re-called the multiplex PCR reads through MiXCR, storing one row per CDR3 protein. The sample has some 430,000 distinct CDR3 sequences; about 22% are singletons. Time point described: persistent/refractory GD, antithyroid drugs over 5 years with positive TRAb. Isolated PBMC RNA provided the starting material for the TCR library. All patients originated from an endocrinology department located in Xi'an, China. This clonotype was detected many times. Compared with germline, one end of the junction differs, possibly owing to a read error.

The sample in question was peripheral blood mononuclear cells (PBMCs), obtained when the disease was refractory, from a patient treated with antithyroid drugs. The chain recombines TRBV28 with TRBJ2-7, with 8 bases fitting TRBD1. This TCR was sampled from a female donor with Graves disease. The CDR3 DNA reads as TGTGCCAGCAGTTTTATGGGGGCCAGGGGGCTTTCTTTC. This translates into CASSFMGARGLSF.